This T cell receptor (beta chain) was sequenced in a study of Ad26.COV2.S vaccination and SARS-CoV-2 variants (dated by TCRdb to the early 2020s). About the study as a whole: Donors in the vaccine arm were drawn from COV1001, a phase I-IIa trial of Ad26.COV2.S in healthy adults that was multicentre, randomized, double-blind and placebo-controlled. Dosing of Ad26.COV2.S was intramuscular, at either 5x10^10 or 1x10^11 viral particles, delivered as one shot or as two shots spaced 56 days apart. TCRbeta repertoire sequencing served as the tool for gauging how specific and how broad the SARS-CoV-2-reactive T cell receptors were following Ad26.COV2.S vaccination. A total of approximately 30 samples were included in the TCR-sequenced set, comprising roughly 19 Ad26.COV2.S vaccine recipients, 5 placebo recipients and 8 SARS-CoV-2 convalescent individuals. Trial participants were randomized into five groups of five: low-dose or high-dose Ad26.COV2.S given once or twice, or placebo on both occasions. Investigators remained blinded to trial group allocation during experiments and outcome assessment.

CDR1 and CDR2 are drawn from the germline V gene: SGHRS, YFSETQ. Between the V and J ends, shortened by 6 bases and 4 bases respectively, the junction contains 16 bases. The CDR3 starts with the cysteine, ends with the phenylalanine, and has 14 residues. Of all the DNA, just the CDR3 is kept, 42 bases in frame from base 1. The label giving this sample's treatment or condition can be read as: about 20 received Ad26.COV2.S at low or high dose, single or two shots; 5 received placebo; per-sample allocation not given. For vaccine and placebo recipients, repertoires were sequenced using samples collected on day 63 after the first injection. Cohort 1b enrolled around 24 adults aged 18-55 years at a single site in Boston, USA, between 29 July and 7 August 2020. As a vaccine, Ad26.COV2.S was a replication-incompetent adenovirus type 26 vector that expressed a prefusion-stabilized SARS-CoV-2 spike protein derived from the original Wuhan strain.

Broad study findings and their caveats: Compared with placebo recipients, Ad26.COV2.S recipients showed higher spike-specific TCR breadth (P = 0.0014). The study was not powered for comparison of responses between vaccine doses or regimens. The authors noted that the TCR breadth and depth analyses may have underestimated total T cell responses. Comparable non-spike TCR breadth was observed between vaccine and placebo recipients, consistent with only spike being contained in the vaccine. After vaccination, substantial breadth of spike-specific CD8+ and CD4+ T cell responses was reported.

The immunoSEQ Assay was used to sequence TCRbeta CDR3 regions. After extraction, genomic DNA underwent amplification by bias-controlled multiplex PCR, followed by high-throughput sequencing. The published analysis was carried out like this. To quantify the absolute abundance of each unique TCRbeta CDR3 region, sequences were collapsed and filtered. T cell fraction was estimated by normalizing TCRbeta template counts to usable DNA, which was measured by amplifying reference genes present in all nucleated cells. Repertoire TCRs were annotated as SARS-CoV-2-specific by exact matching of V gene, CDR3 amino acid sequence and J gene to a known reactive TCR set. The reference SARS-CoV-2 TCR set was obtained from MIRA and was filtered for enrichment in COVID-19-positive ImmuneCODE repertoires, whereby public or cross-reactive TCRs were removed. Based on the MIRA antigens, annotated TCRs were further analysed at the level of specific ORF or position within ORF. Depth was the summed frequency of annotated unique rearrangements, while breadth was defined as annotated unique rearrangements over total unique productive rearrangements. Two-sided Wilcoxon rank-sum tests were used to compare TCR breadth between groups. In TCRdb, the immuneACCESS table is reduced to in-frame sequences with V and J assigned. These tables do not hold every clone; where another copy was compared, an unresolved V gene accounts for under half, and the others remain unexplained. That table gives V, J and clone size, and the DNA gave D and trimming. The sample table shows 350,000 to 500,000 clones, and 90% are seen once. The top ten clones comprise 9% to 15% of the sample.

A remark on this clone: This receptor's antigen is unknown. Base qualities are not at hand, and no much larger clone is one base apart.

The specimen was peripheral blood, collected in a trial of Ad26.COV2.S vaccine versus placebo. The rearranged segments are TRBV5-1 and TRBJ2-5; the D gene is unclear. The TCR sequence derives from a person between 18 and 65 years old who received the Ad26.COV2.S COVID-19 vaccine or a placebo. CDR3 region: CASTDTSSGETQYF. In nucleotide form, the sequence is TGCGCCAGCACAGACACTTCCTCAGGAGAGACCCAGTACTTC.